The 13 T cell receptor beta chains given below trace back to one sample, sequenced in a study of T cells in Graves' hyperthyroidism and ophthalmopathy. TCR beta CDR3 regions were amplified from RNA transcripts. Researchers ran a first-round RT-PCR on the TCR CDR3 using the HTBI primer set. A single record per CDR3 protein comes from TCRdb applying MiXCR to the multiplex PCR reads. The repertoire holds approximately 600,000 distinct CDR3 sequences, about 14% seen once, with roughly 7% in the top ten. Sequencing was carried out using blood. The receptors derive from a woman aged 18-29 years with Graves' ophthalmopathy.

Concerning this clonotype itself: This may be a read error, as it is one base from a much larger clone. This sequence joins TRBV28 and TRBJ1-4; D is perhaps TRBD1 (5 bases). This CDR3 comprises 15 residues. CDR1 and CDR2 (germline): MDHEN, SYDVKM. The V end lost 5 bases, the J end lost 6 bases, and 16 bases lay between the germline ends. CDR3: CASSTPGRVHEKLFF. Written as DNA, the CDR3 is TGTGCCAGCAGTACGCCGGGGCGGGTCCATGAAAAACTGTTTTTT.

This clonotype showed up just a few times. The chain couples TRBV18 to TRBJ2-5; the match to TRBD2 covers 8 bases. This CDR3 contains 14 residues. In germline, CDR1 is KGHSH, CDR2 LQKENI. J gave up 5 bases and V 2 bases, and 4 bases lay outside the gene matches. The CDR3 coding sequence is TGTGCCAGCTCACCAACTAGCGGCGGGGAGACCCAGTACTTC. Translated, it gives CASSPTSGGETQYF.

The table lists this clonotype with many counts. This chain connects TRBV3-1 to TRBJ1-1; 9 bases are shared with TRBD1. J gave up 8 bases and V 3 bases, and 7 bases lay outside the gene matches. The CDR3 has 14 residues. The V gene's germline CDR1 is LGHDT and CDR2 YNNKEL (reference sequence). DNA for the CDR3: TGTGCCAGCAGCCATTACAGGGGGCAATTCGAAGCTTTCTTT. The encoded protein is CASSHYRGQFEAFF.

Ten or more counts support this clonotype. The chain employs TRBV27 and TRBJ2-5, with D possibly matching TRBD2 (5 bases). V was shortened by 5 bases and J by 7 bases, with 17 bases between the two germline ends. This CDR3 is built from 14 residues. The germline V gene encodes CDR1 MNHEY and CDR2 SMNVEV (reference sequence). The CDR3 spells CASSADFSTGTQYF. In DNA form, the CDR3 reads TGTGCCAGCAGTGCGGACTTTTCAACGGGGACCCAGTACTTC.

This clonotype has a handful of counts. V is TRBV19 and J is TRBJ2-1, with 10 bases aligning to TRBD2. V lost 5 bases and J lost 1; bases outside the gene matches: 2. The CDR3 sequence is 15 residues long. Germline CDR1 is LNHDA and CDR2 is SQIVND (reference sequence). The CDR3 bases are TGTGCCAGTAGTGATAGCGGGGGGTCCTACAATGAGCAGTTCTTC. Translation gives CASSDSGGSYNEQFF.

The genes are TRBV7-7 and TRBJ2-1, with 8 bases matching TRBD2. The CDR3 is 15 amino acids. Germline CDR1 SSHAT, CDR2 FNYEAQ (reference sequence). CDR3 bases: TGTGCTAACAGCCAGCGACTAGCGTCTCCACAGGGGCAGTTCTTC. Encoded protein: CANSQRLASPQGQFF. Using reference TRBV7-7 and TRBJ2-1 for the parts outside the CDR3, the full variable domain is GAGVSQSPRYKVTKRGQDVTLRCDPISSHATLYWYQQALGQGPEFLTYFNYEAQPDKSGLPSDRFSAERPEGSISTLTIQRTEQRDSAMYRCANSQRLASPQGQFFGPGTRLTVL.

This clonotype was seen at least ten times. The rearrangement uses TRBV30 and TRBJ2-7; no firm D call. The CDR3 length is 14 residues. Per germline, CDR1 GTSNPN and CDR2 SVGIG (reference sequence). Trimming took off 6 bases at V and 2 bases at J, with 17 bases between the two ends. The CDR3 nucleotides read TGTGCCTGCCGAGGAGCGAGTGGAGCCTACGAGCAGTACTTC. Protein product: CACRGASGAYEQYF.

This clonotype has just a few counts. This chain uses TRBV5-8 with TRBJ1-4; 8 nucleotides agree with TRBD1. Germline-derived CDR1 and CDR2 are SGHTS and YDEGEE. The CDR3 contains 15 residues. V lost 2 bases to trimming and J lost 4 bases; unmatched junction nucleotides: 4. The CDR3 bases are TGTGCCAGCAGCTTACCAGGGGGCTTTAATGAAAAACTGTTTTTT. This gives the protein CASSLPGGFNEKLFF.

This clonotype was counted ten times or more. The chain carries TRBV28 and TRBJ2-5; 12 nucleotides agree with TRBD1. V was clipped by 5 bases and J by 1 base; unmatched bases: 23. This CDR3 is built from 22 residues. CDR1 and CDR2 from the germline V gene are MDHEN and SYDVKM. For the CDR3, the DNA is TGTGCCAGCAGTCCTCACCGGGCGGGACAGGGGGCTGTAAAGAGCGTCCAAGAGACCCAGTACTTC. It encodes CASSPHRAGQGAVKSVQETQYF.

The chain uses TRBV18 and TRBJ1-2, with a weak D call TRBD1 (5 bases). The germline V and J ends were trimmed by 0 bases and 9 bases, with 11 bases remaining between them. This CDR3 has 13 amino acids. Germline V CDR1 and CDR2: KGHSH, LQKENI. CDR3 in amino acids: CASSPPLGERYTF. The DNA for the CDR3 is TGTGCCAGCTCACCACCCCTAGGGGAACGCTACACCTTC.

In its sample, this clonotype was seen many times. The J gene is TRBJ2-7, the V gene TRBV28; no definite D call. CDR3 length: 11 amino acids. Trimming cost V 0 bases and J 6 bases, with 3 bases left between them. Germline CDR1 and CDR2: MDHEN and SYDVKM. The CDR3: CASSLWPEQYF. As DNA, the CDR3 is TGTGCCAGCAGTTTATGGCCCGAGCAGTACTTC.

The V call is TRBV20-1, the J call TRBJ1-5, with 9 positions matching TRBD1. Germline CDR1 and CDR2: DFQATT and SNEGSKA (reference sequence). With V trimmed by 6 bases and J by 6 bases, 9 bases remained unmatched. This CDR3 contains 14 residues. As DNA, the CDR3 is TGCAGTGCCCGCTGGACAGGGGTGGGTCAGCCCCAGCATTTT. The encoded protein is CSARWTGVGQPQHF.

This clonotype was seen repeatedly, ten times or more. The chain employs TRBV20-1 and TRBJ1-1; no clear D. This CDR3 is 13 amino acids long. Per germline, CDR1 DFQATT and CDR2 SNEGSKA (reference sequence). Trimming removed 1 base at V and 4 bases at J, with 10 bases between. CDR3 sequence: CSARVESLTEAFF. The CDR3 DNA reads TGCAGTGCTAGAGTGGAGAGTCTCACTGAAGCTTTCTTT.